The T cell receptor (beta chain) described here comes from a study of tissue T cells after allogeneic stem cell transplantation. Study outcomes and limitations: Blood and spleen captured only part of the tissue TCR repertoire. Sampling depth was limited, and the cohort was small and clinically varied. Shared clones across patients were few; motif clustering revealed tissue-specific shared signatures.

Concerning this clone itself: The antigen is not known. Gene names and germline refer to mouse.

The sample's time point: mouse harvest day 14 after allogeneic transplant. The graft held 10^6 splenic CD5+ T cells and 10^7 T-cell-depleted bone marrow cells. Mice had MHC-mismatched B6 into BALB/c GVHD, sampled day 7 or 14. TCRdb keeps only in-frame clones here, not all; method: immunoSEQ multiplex PCR. The sample lists about 6,800 clones; 30% to 35% were seen once. The material sequenced was skin. The clonotype comes from a female BALB/c mouse given C57BL/6 T cells with graft-versus-host disease after an allogeneic hematopoietic cell transplant.

CDR3 region: CASSLQVSNERLFF. The covered CDR3 bases are TGTGCCAGCTCTCTCCAGGTTTCCAACGAAAGATTATTT. The chain is built from TRBV12-2 and TRBJ1-4; D uncertain. The sequence runs out 1 residue before the end of the CDR3; the remainder is reconstructed from the germline J gene. This CDR3 is 14 amino acids long. Trimming cost V 0 bases and J 0 bases, with 4 bases left between them. Germline V lookup: CDR1 SGHLS, CDR2 HYDKME.